This T cell receptor beta chain stems from a study of T-cell memory formation after mild COVID-19. Trimming took off 6 bases at V and 1 base at J, with 13 bases between the two ends. The germline V gene has CDR1 MNHEY and CDR2 SVGAGI. The CDR3 is 14 amino acids. This clonotype came up a few times. TCR alpha and TCR beta cDNA libraries carrying sample barcodes and UMIs were produced by 5'RACE using constant-segment primers. TCRdb fed the 5' RACE reads into MiXCR, producing one record per CDR3 protein. This sample has a few hundred thousand distinct CDR3 sequences, with over 11% found just once. Material: PBMCs or a T cell subset sorted from them (not recorded which). The TCR was taken from a man younger than 35 who had mild COVID-19 (a few samples of this study predate the infection). Cell type and time point are not known. This chain links TRBV6-5 with TRBJ2-7; the D gene is possibly TRBD2 (6 bases). CDR3 sequence reads: CASSSLAGSYEQYF. CDR3 bases: TGTGCCAGCAGCTCCCTTGCGGGGTCCTACGAGCAGTACTTC.